The 9 T cell receptor beta chains in this list originate from one sample, sequenced in a study of T cell clones after liver transplantation. Assay: immunoSEQ multiplex PCR; the TCRdb copy retains only in-frame clones and omits some. The profile shows tens of thousands of clones, about 86% of them singletons. The sequencing used CD4+ T cells from blood, collected 24 months after liver transplant. These receptors were taken from a human patient who received a liver transplant. Some T cells here may be from the graft donor.

The chain joins TRBV10-2 to TRBJ1-1; no reliable D call. The length of the CDR3 is 13 residues. Germline CDR1 WSHSY, CDR2 SAAADI. Between the trimmed V and J ends, which lost 0 bases and 11 bases, there was a span of 13 bases. The CDR3 loop reads CASSESTRDTAFF. In DNA form, the CDR3 reads TGCGCCAGCAGTGAGTCGACACGTGATACGGCTTTCTTT.

This chain uses TRBV11-2 with TRBJ2-7, with D hard to call. Germline V lookup: CDR1 SGHAT, CDR2 FQNNGV. Deletions cut 0 bases from V and 0 bases from J, with 6 bases between. The CDR3 totals 14 residues. The CDR3 bases are TGTGCCAGCAGCTTAGACACCCGCTCCTACGAGCAGTACTTC. Residues: CASSLDTRSYEQYF. Complete variable domain (other parts from reference TRBV11-2 and TRBJ2-7): EAGVAQSPRYKIIEKRQSVAFWCNPISGHATLYWYQQILGQGPKLLIQFQNNGVVDDSQLPKDRFSAERLKGVDSTLKIQPAKLEDSAVYLCASSLDTRSYEQYFGPGTRLTVT.

The chain combines TRBV7-5 with TRBJ2-6; no DNA check was done on the table's D call, TRBD1. TRBV7-5 is noted as a pseudogene. The CDR3 extends over 17 amino acids. This chain's CDR3 is CARRLKCRQSRANVLTF. The CDR3 DNA is TGTGCCAGAAGACTCAAATGTAGACAAAGTCGGGCCAACGTCCTGACTTTC.

The V and J genes are TRBV6-1 and TRBJ2-7, with a tentative D call TRBD2 (5 bases). Trimming cost V 1 base and J 0 bases, with 10 bases left between them. Germline loops: CDR1 MNHNS, CDR2 SASEGT. CDR3 length equals 15 residues. The CDR3 loop is CASSEVWAGSYEQYF. The CDR3 nucleotides are TGTGCCAGCAGTGAAGTCTGGGCGGGCTCCTACGAGCAGTACTTC.

This sequence joins TRBV5-1 and TRBJ2-1, with D tentatively TRBD1 (6 bases). Trimming removed 4 bases from V and 5 bases from J, with 16 bases in between. The germline CDR1 and CDR2 sequences are SGHRS and YFSETQ. CDR3 length equals 15 residues. CDR3 nucleotides: TGCGCCAGCAGCCACAGAGGGACAATAGACAATGAGCAGTTCTTC. Translation: CASSHRGTIDNEQFF.

The chain employs TRBV7-6 and TRBJ2-3, with a weak D call TRBD2 (5 bases). The length of the CDR3 is 15 residues. Trimming cost V 1 base and J 2 bases, with 10 bases left between them. Germline lookup yields CDR1 SGHVS and CDR2 FNYEAQ. In DNA, the CDR3 is TGTGCCAGCAGCTTAGGGGCTAGCTCCACAGATACGCAGTATTTT. It specifies CASSLGASSTDTQYF. Filled out from reference TRBV7-6 and TRBJ2-3, the complete variable domain reads GAGVSQSPRYKVTKRGQDVALRCDPISGHVSLYWYRQALGQGPEFLTYFNYEAQQDKSGLPNDRFSAERPEGSISTLTIQRTEQRDSAMYRCASSLGASSTDTQYFGPGTRLTVL.

V and J are TRBV28 and TRBJ2-1; the match to TRBD2 covers 8 bases. Trimming took 8 bases from V and 4 from J; bases not matched to a gene: 7. Germline V CDR1 and CDR2: MDHEN, SYDVKM. CDR3 size: 14 residues. DNA for the CDR3: TGTGCCAGCGGGGCGGGAGGCACGTACAATGAGCAGTTCTTC. Its translation is CASGAGGTYNEQFF.

This chain uses TRBV6-6 with TRBJ1-1; D may be TRBD1 (6 bases). V lost 5 bases to trimming and J lost 0 bases, with 13 bases between them. The CDR3 contains 15 residues. The germline V gene encodes CDR1 MNHNY and CDR2 SVGAGI (reference sequence). The CDR3 DNA follows: TGTGCCAGCAGTCCCCTGGGGGGCATGAACACTGAAGCTTTCTTT. Protein product: CASSPLGGMNTEAFF.

For this clone: One end of the junction is discordant with germline, which a read error may explain. The sample contains more than one DNA sequence encoding this CDR3. V is TRBV28 and J is TRBJ2-7, with TRBD2 identical over 11 bases. The germline V gene has CDR1 MDHEN and CDR2 SYDVKM. This CDR3 has 16 amino acids. CDR3 in DNA: TGCGCCAGCAGTCGAACCTCTAGCGGGAGGCCCTACGAGCAGTACTTC. Amino acid sequence: CASSRTSSGRPYEQYF.